Each of the 2 T cell receptor beta chains below was sequenced from the same sample in a study of shared clonotypes between healthy human individuals. Profiling relied on immunoSEQ multiplex PCR, and the TCRdb table lists in-frame clones only, not all of them. The table shows millions of clones, with around 94% occurring only once. The sequenced sample was naive CD4+ T cells sorted from blood. Subset: CD45RA+ positively selected. These receptors all stem from a man aged 18 to 30 in good health.

J is TRBJ2-5 and V is TRBV7-6; the D gene could be TRBD1 or TRBD2 (5 bases each). This CDR3 has 17 residues. V shed 1 base and J shed 5 bases, with 20 bases lying between them. From germline, CDR1 is SGHVS and CDR2 FNYEAQ. The CDR3: CASSLVDGAEVWETQYF. CDR3 sequence (DNA): TGTGCCAGCAGCTTAGTAGACGGGGCTGAGGTTTGGGAGACCCAGTACTTC.

This sequence joins TRBV7-9 and TRBJ1-5, with D possibly being TRBD1 (6 bases). Germline V CDR1 and CDR2: SEHNR, FQNEAQ (reference sequence). Trimming removed 3 bases from V and 3 bases from J, with 18 bases in between. This CDR3 region has 17 residues. CDR3 nucleotides: TGTGCCAGCAGCTTTATGTCGGGGGGCGCGGACAATCAGCCCCAGCATTTT. As protein: CASSFMSGGADNQPQHF. Drawing the rest from reference TRBV7-9 and TRBJ1-5, the complete variable domain is DTGVSQNPRHKITKRGQNVTFRCDPISEHNRLYWYRQTLGQGPEFLTYFQNEAQLEKSRLLSDRFSAERPKGSFSTLEIQRTEQGDSAMYLCASSFMSGGADNQPQHFGDGTRLSIL.